The 25 T cell receptor beta chains below were found in one sample sequenced in a study of blood T cell repertoires in COVID-19. Assay used: immunoSEQ multiplex PCR; TCRdb lists only in-frame clones, some missing. The sample shows about 160,000 clones, around 84% of them seen only once. Sequences were obtained from peripheral blood. Source of these receptors: a woman between 45 and 65 years old with COVID-19, enrolled during active disease.

The V and J genes are TRBV5-1 and TRBJ1-2; 10 bases map to TRBD1. The CDR3 is 14 amino acids. The V segment lost 5 bases and the J segment 6 bases; nucleotides outside the gene matches: 7. In germline, CDR1 is SGHRS, CDR2 YFSETQ. This CDR3 reads CASSYGQGVNGYTF. CDR3 nucleotide sequence: TGCGCCAGCAGTTACGGACAGGGGGTCAATGGCTACACCTTC.

This sequence joins TRBV29-1 and TRBJ1-5, with TRBD1 as a possible D gene (6 bases). This CDR3 region has 14 residues. The V gene's germline CDR1 is SQVTM and CDR2 ANQGSEA. Trimming took off 1 base at V and 5 bases at J, with 12 bases between the two ends. This CDR3 reads CSVEVWTAHQPQHF. Here the CDR3 DNA reads TGCAGCGTTGAAGTTTGGACAGCTCATCAGCCCCAGCATTTT.

J is TRBJ1-2 and V is TRBV10-3, with D possibly matching TRBD1 (6 bases). Germline loops: CDR1 ENHRY, CDR2 SYGVKD. The CDR3 consists of 14 residues. V was clipped by 7 bases and J by 6 bases, with 18 bases between them. As DNA, the CDR3 is TGTGCCATCACCGGCGGGGGGGCGCAAAATGGCTACACCTTC. As protein: CAITGGGAQNGYTF.

The chain links TRBV29-1 to TRBJ2-3, with TRBD2 matching 8 bases. This CDR3 is 15 amino acids long. V was clipped by 6 bases and J by 1 base; unmatched bases: 9. The germline V gene has CDR1 SQVTM and CDR2 ANQGSEA. DNA of the CDR3: TGCAGCGTGCACCACGGGGGGGCGGGCACAGATACGCAGTATTTT. Translation: CSVHHGGAGTDTQYF.

The genes are TRBV6-6 and TRBJ2-7; D ambiguous. Germline V CDR1 and CDR2: MNHNY, SVGAGI (reference sequence). V gave up 5 bases and J gave up 5 bases, with 7 bases separating them. The CDR3 runs 11 residues. CDR3 protein: CASSRLHEQYF. DNA for the CDR3: TGTGCCAGCAGTCGACTCCACGAGCAGTACTTC.

The chain recombines TRBV18 with TRBJ1-6, with 7 bases fitting TRBD1. The germline V gene encodes CDR1 KGHSH and CDR2 LQKENI. Unmatched junction bases numbered 1, after V lost 1 base and J lost 4 bases. This CDR3 spans 15 amino acids. CDR3 amino acids: CASSPRTGYNSPLHF. For the CDR3, the DNA is TGTGCCAGCTCACCACGGACAGGATATAATTCACCCCTCCACTTT.

The V call is TRBV6-2 or TRBV6-3, the J call TRBJ2-5, with 9 bases fitting TRBD2. V trimming: 4 bases; J trimming: 2 bases; junction bases outside the gene matches: 20. CDR3 size: 20 residues. The V gene's germline CDR1 is MNHEY and CDR2 SVGEGT. CDR3 DNA: TGTGCCAGCAGTTCCTCCTTTTTTGTAGCGGGGGACTCGACTCAAGAGACCCAGTACTTC. Residues: CASSSSFFVAGDSTQETQYF.

Regarding this clone: This specimen includes other DNA sequences encoding the same CDR3. The rearrangement uses TRBV6-5 and TRBJ1-5; perhaps TRBD1 as D (5 bases). This CDR3 comprises 14 residues. The ends were cut back, 6 bases at V and 2 bases at J, with 11 bases in the middle. Looked up from germline, CDR1 is MNHEY and CDR2 is SVGAGI. The CDR3 loop is CASSYRGGNQPQHF. In DNA form, the CDR3 reads TGTGCCAGCAGCTATAGGGGTGGCAATCAGCCCCAGCATTTT.

This clone was counted once. The chain links TRBV3-1 (or the pseudogene TRBV3-2) to TRBJ1-5; D call uncertain. This CDR3 has 14 residues. The germline V gene encodes CDR1 LGHDT and CDR2 YNNKEL (reference sequence). V lost 3 bases, J lost 6 bases, and 12 bases lay in between. CDR3 region: CASSQGFSSQPQHF. The CDR3 DNA reads TGTGCCAGCAGCCAGGGCTTTAGTAGTCAGCCCCAGCATTTT.

This chain connects TRBV5-1 to TRBJ1-6, with D uncertain. This CDR3 comprises 13 residues. Trimming removed 5 bases from V and 7 bases from J, with 10 bases in between. Germline values: CDR1 SGHRS, CDR2 YFSETQ. The CDR3 here is CASRDTENSPLHF. The CDR3 region has the DNA TGCGCCAGCAGAGACACGGAAAATTCACCCCTCCACTTT.

The CDR3 DNA sequence: TGCAGTGCTAGTGGGACTAGCGGGGCAAATGAGCAGTTCTTC. Protein: CSASGTSGANEQFF. The rearrangement links TRBV20-1 to TRBJ2-1; 13 positions agree with TRBD2. Germline loops: CDR1 DFQATT, CDR2 SNEGSKA (reference sequence). The length of the CDR3 is 14 residues. Trimming at V came to 3 bases and at J to 7 bases, leaving 3 bases not matched to a gene.

The CDR3 spells CASSDGDRDAYEQYF. CDR3 DNA: TGTGCCAGCAGTGATGGGGACAGGGACGCCTACGAGCAGTACTTC. The rearrangement links TRBV2 to TRBJ2-7, with TRBD1 matching over 9 bases. Germline V gives CDR1 SNHLY, CDR2 FYNNEI. The V and J ends lost 3 bases and 2 bases, in that order; junction bases with no gene match: 5. The CDR3 has 15 residues.

The chain has TRBV9 and TRBJ2-5; weak D call: TRBD2 (6 bases). The germline V and J ends were trimmed by 0 bases and 2 bases, with 14 bases remaining between them. CDR3 size: 16 residues. The germline V gene has CDR1 SGDLS and CDR2 YYNGEE. The CDR3 nucleotides read TGTGCCAGCAGCGTAGCGCTTAGCGGACAACAAGAGACCCAGTACTTC. Translation: CASSVALSGQQETQYF.

This chain joins TRBV11-3 and TRBJ1-4; D ambiguous. The germline V gene has CDR1 SGHNT and CDR2 YENEEA. This CDR3 is 11 amino acids long. Trimming took 5 bases from V and 8 from J, leaving 6 bases between them. DNA for the CDR3: TGTGCCAGCAGCCCGGGAGAAAAACTGTTTTTT. Translation: CASSPGEKLFF.

The chain carries TRBV9 and TRBJ2-7; 10 bases align to TRBD1. The V gene end was trimmed by 0 bases and the J gene end by 7 bases; junction bases not matched to a gene: 7. The CDR3 runs to 15 residues. Germline V gene lookup returns CDR1 SGDLS and CDR2 YYNGEE. The CDR3 sequence is CASSVDGQGVEEQYF. The CDR3 region has the DNA TGTGCCAGCAGCGTAGATGGACAGGGGGTTGAAGAGCAGTACTTC.

The chain carries TRBV4-3 and TRBJ2-2, with D possibly matching TRBD1 (6 bases). Germline values: CDR1 LGHNA, CDR2 YSLEER. The CDR3 spans 15 residues. Between the trimmed V and J ends, which lost 3 bases and 1 base, there was a span of 9 bases. The CDR3 DNA reads TGCGCCAGCAGCCATCTACAGGGGAACACCGGGGAGCTGTTTTTT. It codes for CASSHLQGNTGELFF.

The V gene is TRBV11-2, the J gene TRBJ1-3; D remains unclear. The CDR3 sequence is 14 residues long. Germline loops: CDR1 SGHAT, CDR2 FQNNGV. V was shortened by 8 bases and J by 0 bases, with 11 bases between the two germline ends. This CDR3 reads CASSREYSGNTIYF. CDR3 sequence (DNA): TGTGCCAGCTCCCGGGAGTACTCTGGAAACACCATATATTTT.

The genes are TRBV3-1 (or the pseudogene TRBV3-2) and TRBJ2-5, with 12 bases that match TRBD2. The CDR3 is 16 residues long. Per germline, CDR1 LGHDT and CDR2 YNNKEL (reference sequence). The junction had 9 bases not matched to a gene; V was cut back by 5 bases and J by 5 bases. As DNA, the CDR3 is TGTGCCAGCAGCACCTCTAGCGGGGGGGCCGGGGAGACCCAGTACTTC. It encodes CASSTSSGGAGETQYF.

The chain combines TRBV6-5 with TRBJ2-5, with TRBD2 matching 10 bases. There are 16 residues in the CDR3. V shed 2 bases, J shed 4 bases, and the junction held 7 bases outside the gene matches. Germline V CDR1 and CDR2: MNHEY, SVGAGI. The CDR3 spells CASSYPPAGGSETQYF. CDR3 in DNA: TGTGCCAGCAGTTACCCTCCAGCGGGGGGGTCAGAGACCCAGTACTTC.

Written as DNA, the CDR3 is TGTGCCAGCAGTCCGGGGGGGCGAACTTTCTTT. This encodes CASSPGGRTFF. The V and J genes are TRBV27 and TRBJ1-1; D may be TRBD1 (6 bases). The CDR3 consists of 11 residues. V dropped 5 bases and J dropped 12 bases, with 13 bases sitting between them. The germline V gene encodes CDR1 MNHEY and CDR2 SMNVEV (reference sequence).

V usage is TRBV7-2 and J usage is TRBJ1-2, with a possible D match to TRBD1 (6 bases). Germline V gives CDR1 SGHTA, CDR2 FQGNSA. V was cut by 1 base and J by 6 bases, with 15 bases left in between. The CDR3 is 15 residues long. Here the CDR3 reads CASSLVGAALHGYTF. As DNA, the CDR3 is TGTGCCAGCAGCTTAGTGGGGGCAGCGCTCCATGGCTACACCTTC.

The chain couples TRBV5-1 to TRBJ2-1; 8 bases are a match to TRBD2. V was pared by 3 bases and J by 1 base, with 12 bases of the junction left unmatched. Germline V lookup: CDR1 SGHRS, CDR2 YFSETQ. The CDR3 is made up of 18 amino acids. CDR3 sequence: CASSSNLLAATSYNEQFF. CDR3 DNA: TGCGCCAGCAGCTCAAACTTACTAGCGGCCACTTCCTACAATGAGCAGTTCTTC.

The chain links TRBV5-1 to TRBJ2-1; TRBD2 is a possible D gene (6 bases). V lost 0 bases and J lost 4, with 14 bases in between. Germline lookup yields CDR1 SGHRS and CDR2 YFSETQ. CDR3 length: 16 amino acids. The CDR3 region has the DNA TGCGCCAGCAGCTTGGGGGGGAGGACTGAATACAATGAGCAGTTCTTC. Translating gives CASSLGGRTEYNEQFF.

The chain carries TRBV10-3 and TRBJ2-5; TRBD2 is a possible D gene (5 bases). Germline lookup yields CDR1 ENHRY and CDR2 SYGVKD. V lost 3 bases to trimming and J lost 4 bases, with 18 bases between them. The length of the CDR3 is 16 residues. Here the CDR3 reads CAISEGTWQRVETQYF. In DNA, the CDR3 is TGTGCCATCAGTGAAGGTACCTGGCAGAGGGTAGAGACCCAGTACTTC.

The CDR3 is CASSLTSSNQPQHF. DNA of the CDR3: TGTGCCAGCAGCTTAACCAGTAGCAATCAGCCCCAGCATTTT. The chain uses TRBV11-2 and TRBJ1-5; no clear D gene. This CDR3 region has 14 residues. Looked up from germline, CDR1 is SGHAT and CDR2 is FQNNGV. V lost 2 bases, J lost 0 bases, and 5 bases lay in between.